This TCR beta chain was captured by sequencing in a study of T cells after yellow fever vaccination. TCRdb redid the calling of the 5' RACE reads with MiXCR, one entry per CDR3 protein. The sample yields roughly 170,000 distinct CDR3 sequences, about 6.2% seen once. Only a few counts were recorded for this clonotype. Sequenced here: CD4+ T cells sorted from PBMCs, sampled on the day of the first yellow fever vaccination. This TCR derives from a man younger than 35 who received the YFV17D yellow fever vaccine.

The CDR3 loop reads CASSQVLRREREKLFF. DNA of the CDR3: TGCGCCAGCAGCCAAGTTCTGCGGAGGGAACGTGAAAAACTGTTTTTT. This chain links TRBV4-3 with TRBJ1-4; D gene unclear. Germline V CDR1 and CDR2: LGHNA, YSLEER. Trimming shortened V by 1 base and J by 7 bases, and 16 bases separated the two germline ends. The CDR3 contains 16 residues.